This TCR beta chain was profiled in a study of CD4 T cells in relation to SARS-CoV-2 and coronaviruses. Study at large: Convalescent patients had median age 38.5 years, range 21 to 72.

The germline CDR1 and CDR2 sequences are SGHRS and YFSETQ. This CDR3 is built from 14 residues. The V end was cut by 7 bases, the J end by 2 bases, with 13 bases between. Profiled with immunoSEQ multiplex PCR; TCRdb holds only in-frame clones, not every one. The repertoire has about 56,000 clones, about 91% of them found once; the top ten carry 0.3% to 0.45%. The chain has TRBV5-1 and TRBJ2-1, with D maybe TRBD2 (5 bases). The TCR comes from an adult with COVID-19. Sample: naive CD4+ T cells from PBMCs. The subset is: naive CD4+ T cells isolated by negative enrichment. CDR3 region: CASAEGRAYNEQFF. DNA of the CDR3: TGCGCCAGCGCCGAGGGCAGAGCCTACAATGAGCAGTTCTTC.